This T cell receptor beta chain came from a study of Graves' ophthalmopathy and Graves' hyperthyroidism. Study outcomes and limitations: Ophthalmopathy progression predictions by the model showed about 72% specificity and about 68% sensitivity. Most clonotypes expanded in thyroid above 0.001 frequency were present in blood too.

Trimming shortened V by 6 bases and J by 8 bases, and 16 bases separated the two germline ends. The CDR3 consists of 12 residues. Germline V gives CDR1 SQVTM, CDR2 ANQGSEA. Establishment of the diagnosis relied upon clinical symptoms, serum thyroxine, TRAb, thyroid ultrasound and orbital computed tomography. Transcripts of RNA were the source for amplifying TCR beta CDR3 regions. Investigators did first-round RT-PCR with HTBI primers, then second-round multiplex PCR. TCRdb passed the multiplex PCR reads through MiXCR, listing each CDR3 protein once. The data contain 450,000 to 600,000 distinct CDR3 sequences, about two fifths of them singletons. Notes on this clonotype: Antigen specificity is unknown.

This sequence joins TRBV29-1 and TRBJ1-1; a weak D match, TRBD1 (6 bases). The specimen sequenced was peripheral blood or thyroid tissue (not recorded which). This sequence was found in an adult man with Graves' hyperthyroidism. The CDR3 protein is CSVTGQWAEAFF. The CDR3 region has the DNA TGCAGCGTAACGGGACAATGGGCCGAAGCTTTCTTT. The variable domain in full, completed from reference TRBV29-1 and TRBJ1-1, reads SAVISQKPSRDICQRGTSLTIQCQVDSQVTMMFWYRQQPGQSLTLIATANQGSEATYESGFVIDKFPISRPNLTFSTLTVSNMSPEDSSIYLCSVTGQWAEAFFGQGTRLTVV.